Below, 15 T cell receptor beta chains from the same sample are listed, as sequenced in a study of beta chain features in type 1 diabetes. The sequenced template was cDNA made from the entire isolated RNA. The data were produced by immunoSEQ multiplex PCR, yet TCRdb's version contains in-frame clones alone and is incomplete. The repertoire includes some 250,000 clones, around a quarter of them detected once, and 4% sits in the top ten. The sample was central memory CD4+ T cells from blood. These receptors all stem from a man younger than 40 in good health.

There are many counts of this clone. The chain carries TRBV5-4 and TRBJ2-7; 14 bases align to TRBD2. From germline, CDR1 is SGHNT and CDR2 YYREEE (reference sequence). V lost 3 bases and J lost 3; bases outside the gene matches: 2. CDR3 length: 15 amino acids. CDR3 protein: CASSSGTSGGYEQYF. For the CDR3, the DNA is TGTGCCAGCAGCTCCGGGACTAGCGGGGGCTACGAGCAGTACTTC. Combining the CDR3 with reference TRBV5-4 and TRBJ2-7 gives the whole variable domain ETGVTQSPTHLIKTRGQQVTLRCSSQSGHNTVSWYQQALGQGPQFIFQYYREEENGRGNFPPRFSGLQFPNYSSELNVNALELDDSALYLCASSSGTSGGYEQYFGPGTRLTVT.

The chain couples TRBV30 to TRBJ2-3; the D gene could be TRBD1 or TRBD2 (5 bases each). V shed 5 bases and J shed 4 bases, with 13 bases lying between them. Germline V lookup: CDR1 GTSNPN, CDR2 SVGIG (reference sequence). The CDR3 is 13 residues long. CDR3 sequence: CAWGARDPDTQYF. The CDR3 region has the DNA TGTGCCTGGGGAGCCCGGGACCCAGATACGCAGTATTTT.

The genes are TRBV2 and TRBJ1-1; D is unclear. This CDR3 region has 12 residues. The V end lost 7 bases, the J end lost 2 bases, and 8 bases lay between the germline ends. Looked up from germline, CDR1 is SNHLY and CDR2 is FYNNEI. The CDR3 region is CASKGFNTEAFF. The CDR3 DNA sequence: TGTGCCAGCAAAGGCTTCAACACTGAAGCTTTCTTT.

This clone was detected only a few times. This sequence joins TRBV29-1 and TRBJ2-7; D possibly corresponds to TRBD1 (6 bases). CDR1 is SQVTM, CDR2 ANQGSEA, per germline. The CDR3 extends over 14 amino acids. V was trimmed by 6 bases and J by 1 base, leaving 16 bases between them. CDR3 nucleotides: TGCAGCGTCCGGGACAATCATGGGTCCTACGAGCAGTACTTC. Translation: CSVRDNHGSYEQYF.

The CDR3 DNA is TGCAGCGCTTCTACCGGGACAGGCACCGGGGAGCTGTTTTTT. Translated: CSASTGTGTGELFF. The gene calls are TRBV29-1 and TRBJ2-2, with 8 bases fitting TRBD1. The V gene end was trimmed by 7 bases and the J gene end by 4 bases; junction bases not matched to a gene: 8. Germline V gene data show CDR1 as SQVTM and CDR2 as ANQGSEA. The CDR3 length is 14 residues.

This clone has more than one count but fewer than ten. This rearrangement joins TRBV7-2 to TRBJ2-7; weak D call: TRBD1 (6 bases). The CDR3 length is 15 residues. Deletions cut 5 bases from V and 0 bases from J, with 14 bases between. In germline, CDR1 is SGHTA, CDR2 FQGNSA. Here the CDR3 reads CASSSDPQGSYEQYF. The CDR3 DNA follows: TGTGCCAGCAGCAGTGATCCACAGGGCTCCTACGAGCAGTACTTC.

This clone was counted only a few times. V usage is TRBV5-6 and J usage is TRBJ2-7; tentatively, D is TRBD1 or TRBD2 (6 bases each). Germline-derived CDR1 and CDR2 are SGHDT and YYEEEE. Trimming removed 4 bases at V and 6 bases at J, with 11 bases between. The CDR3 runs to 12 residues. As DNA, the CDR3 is TGTGCCAGCAGCACCGGAGGGGGCGAGCAGTACTTC. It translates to CASSTGGGEQYF. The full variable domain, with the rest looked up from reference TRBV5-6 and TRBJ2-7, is DAGVTQSPTHLIKTRGQQVTLRCSPKSGHDTVSWYQQALGQGPQFIFQYYEEEERQRGNFPDRFSGHQFPNYSSELNVNALLLGDSALYLCASSTGGGEQYFGPGTRLTVT.

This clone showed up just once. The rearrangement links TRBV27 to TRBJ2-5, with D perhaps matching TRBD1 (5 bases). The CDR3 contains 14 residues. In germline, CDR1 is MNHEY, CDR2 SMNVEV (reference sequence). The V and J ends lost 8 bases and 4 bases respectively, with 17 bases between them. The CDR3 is CASAAGRRGETQYF. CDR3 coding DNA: TGTGCCAGCGCCGCCGGCCGTAGGGGAGAGACCCAGTACTTC.

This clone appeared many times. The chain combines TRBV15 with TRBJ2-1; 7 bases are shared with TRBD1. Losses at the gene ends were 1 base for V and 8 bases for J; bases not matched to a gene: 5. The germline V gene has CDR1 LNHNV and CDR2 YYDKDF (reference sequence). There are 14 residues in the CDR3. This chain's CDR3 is CATSRGDSIDEQFF. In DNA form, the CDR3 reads TGTGCCACCAGCAGAGGGGACAGTATCGATGAGCAGTTCTTC.

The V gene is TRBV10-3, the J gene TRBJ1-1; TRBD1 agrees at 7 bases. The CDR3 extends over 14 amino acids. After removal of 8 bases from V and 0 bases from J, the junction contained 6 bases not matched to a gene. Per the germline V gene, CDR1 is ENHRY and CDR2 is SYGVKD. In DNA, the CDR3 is TGTGCCATCGGAGAACAGGGGTTGAACACTGAAGCTTTCTTT. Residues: CAIGEQGLNTEAFF.

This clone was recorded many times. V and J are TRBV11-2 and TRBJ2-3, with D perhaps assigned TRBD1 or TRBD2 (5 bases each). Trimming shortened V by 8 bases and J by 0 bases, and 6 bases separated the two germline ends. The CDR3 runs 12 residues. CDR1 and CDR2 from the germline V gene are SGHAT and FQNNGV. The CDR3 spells CASGDSTDTQYF. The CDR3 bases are TGTGCCAGCGGGGACAGCACAGATACGCAGTATTTT.

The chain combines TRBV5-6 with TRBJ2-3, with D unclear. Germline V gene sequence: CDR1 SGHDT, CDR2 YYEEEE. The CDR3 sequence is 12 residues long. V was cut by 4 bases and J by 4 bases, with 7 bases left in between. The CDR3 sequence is CASSLIPDTQYF. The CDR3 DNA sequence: TGTGCCAGCAGCCTTATCCCAGATACGCAGTATTTT.

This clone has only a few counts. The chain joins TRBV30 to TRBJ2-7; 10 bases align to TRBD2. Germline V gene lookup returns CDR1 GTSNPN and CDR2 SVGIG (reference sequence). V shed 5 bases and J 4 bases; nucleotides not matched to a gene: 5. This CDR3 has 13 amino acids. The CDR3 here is CAWAASGRYEQYF. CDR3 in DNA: TGTGCCTGGGCCGCTAGCGGGAGATACGAGCAGTACTTC.

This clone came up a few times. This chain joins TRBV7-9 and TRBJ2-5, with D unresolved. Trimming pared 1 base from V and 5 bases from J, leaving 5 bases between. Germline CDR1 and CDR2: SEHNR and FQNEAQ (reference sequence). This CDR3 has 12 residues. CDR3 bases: TGTGCCAGCAGCTTAGTTTCCGAGACCCAGTACTTC. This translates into CASSLVSETQYF. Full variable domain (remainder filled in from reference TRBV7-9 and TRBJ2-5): DTGVSQNPRHKITKRGQNVTFRCDPISEHNRLYWYRQTLGQGPEFLTYFQNEAQLEKSRLLSDRFSAERPKGSFSTLEIQRTEQGDSAMYLCASSLVSETQYFGPGTRLLVL.

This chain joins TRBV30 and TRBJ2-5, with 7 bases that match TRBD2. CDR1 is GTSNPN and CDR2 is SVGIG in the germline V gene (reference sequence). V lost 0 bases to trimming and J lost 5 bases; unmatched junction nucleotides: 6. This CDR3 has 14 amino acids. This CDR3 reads CAWSVLVSGETQYF. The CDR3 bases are TGTGCCTGGAGTGTACTAGTTAGCGGGGAGACCCAGTACTTC. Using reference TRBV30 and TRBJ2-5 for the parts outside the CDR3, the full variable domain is SQTIHQWPATLVQPVGSPLSLECTVEGTSNPNLYWYRQAAGRGLQLLFYSVGIGQISSEVPQNLSASRPQDRQFILSSKKLLLSDSGFYLCAWSVLVSGETQYFGPGTRLLVL.